This TCR beta chain appears in the sequencing data of a study of memory CD4+ T cells and cytomegalovirus serostatus. Overall study context: Of the healthy Belgian adults, 9 were CMV seropositive and 24 seronegative. Study-wide results and limits: CD4+ memory repertoires contained about two fifths of the 164 reported CMV TCRbeta sequences.

The assay was immunoSEQ multiplex PCR, and TCRdb's table has in-frame clones only and misses some. Among 84,000 or so clones listed, approximately 84% were seen once. Details on this clone: The antigen is unknown.

The sort gate was single viable CD3+CD4+CD8-CD45RO+ cells for memory CD4+ T cells. After removal of 1 base from V and 10 bases from J, the junction contained 6 bases not matched to a gene. Germline V CDR1 and CDR2: SGHVS, FQNEAQ. The CDR3 sequence is 16 residues long. This chain connects TRBV7-8 to TRBJ1-6; 11 positions match TRBD1. The sequence derives from an adult in good health and CMV-seronegative. Material: memory CD4+ T cells from blood. The CDR3 DNA is TGTGCCAGCAGCTTAGAGTTTGGGACAGGGGGATCACCCCTCCACTTT. Its protein product is CASSLEFGTGGSPLHF.